One T cell receptor beta chain is described in this entry. The antigen is unknown. One end of the junction fails to match germline, which may point to a read error. Donor samples were obtained from healthy Caucasian individuals from Russia, aged about 6 to 95. No fewer than 5.5 micrograms of total RNA were isolated from every sample. This sample is part of a study of blood T cells in healthy people across ages. Broader study findings: With naive T cell percentage, TCR beta diversity showed a strong correlation.

This CDR3 has 14 residues. Germline V lookup: CDR1 MNHEY, CDR2 SVGAGI. Together with a sample-barcoded 5' primer, a J-beta primer mix was included in a second PCR lasting about 6 to 11 cycles. Each of the cDNA molecules was tagged by a template-switch adaptor with 12 random nucleotides. TCRdb redid the calling of the 5' RACE reads with MiXCR, one entry per CDR3 protein. Among 2 million or so distinct CDR3 sequences, about 50% were seen once, and the ten largest hold approximately 2%. The material sequenced was blood. The chain has TRBV6-5 and TRBJ2-4; the match to TRBD1 covers 7 bases. The J call may not be correct, given that the DNA end is closer to TRBJ2-7. This sequence originates from a woman aged 40 to 50 in good health. The CDR3 loop reads CAISDVDRAYEQYF. The CDR3 nucleotides are TGTGCCATCAGTGATGTCGACAGGGCCTACGAGCAGTACTTC.